This is a list of T cell receptor beta chains from one sample in a study of blood T cell repertoires in COVID-19. Clones were read by immunoSEQ multiplex PCR, and TCRdb kept only the in-frame ones, dropping some. The table includes 150,000 to 170,000 clones, roughly 80% detected once. Sequencing was carried out using peripheral blood. These receptors were collected from a woman aged 55-69 years with acute or convalescent COVID-19. The CDR3 runs from the conserved cysteine through the conserved F or W. Each record gives: CDR3 length, D gene, clone size, V gene, J gene, CDR3 protein, CDR3 DNA. The D gene is left open where the match is weak. Size is stated for part of the rows, as once, few or many counts, or as a class when the clone is expanded.

14,NA,NA,TRBV28,TRBJ2-1,CASSLNPGGNEQFF,TGTGCCAGCAGTTTAAATCCCGGTGGTAATGAGCAGTTCTTC
20,TRBD1,NA,TRBV3-1/TRBV3-2,TRBJ1-6,CASSRWTRGTGSSYNSPLHF,TGTGCCAGCAGCCGCTGGACGAGGGGGACAGGGAGCTCCTATAATTCACCCCTCCACTTT
14,TRBD1,NA,TRBV27,TRBJ1-2,CASSLAGTVGGYTF,TGTGCCAGCAGTTTAGCCGGGACAGTCGGTGGCTACACCTTC
14,TRBD1,once,TRBV5-1,TRBJ2-3,CASSLGQGKDTQYF,TGCGCCAGCAGCCTAGGACAGGGGAAAGATACGCAGTATTTT
11,NA,NA,TRBV2,TRBJ1-1,CASTTTTEAFF,TGTGCCAGCACCACAACGACTGAGGCTTTCTTT
13,NA,few,TRBV28,TRBJ1-2,CASSLAVLYGYTF,TGTGCCAGCAGCCTAGCAGTACTTTATGGCTACACCTTC
14,NA,NA,TRBV7-9,TRBJ2-5,CASSPDEFKETQYF,TGTGCCAGCAGCCCCGATGAGTTTAAAGAGACCCAGTACTTC
17,TRBD1,NA,TRBV3-1/TRBV3-2,TRBJ2-6,CASSQGQGISGANVLTF,TGTGCCAGCAGCCAAGGACAGGGAATCTCTGGGGCCAACGTCCTGACTTTC
16,TRBD2,NA,TRBV7-8,TRBJ2-2,CASSRVASGSTGELFF,TGTGCCAGCAGCCGAGTGGCTAGCGGAAGCACCGGGGAGCTGTTTTTT
16,TRBD1,NA,TRBV11-2,TRBJ1-4,CASSLPGTGSEEKLFF,TGTGCCAGCAGCTTGCCCGGGACAGGGTCTGAAGAAAAACTGTTTTTT
15,TRBD1,NA,TRBV28,TRBJ1-6,CASTPRQGPNSPLHF,TGTGCCAGCACCCCCCGACAGGGGCCAAATTCACCCCTCCACTTT
13,NA,few,TRBV27,TRBJ1-6,CASSFGGLSPLHF,TGTGCCAGCAGTTTCGGGGGACTCTCACCCCTCCACTTT
15,NA,few,TRBV7-2,TRBJ2-1,CASSPYAGSYNEQFF,TGTGCCAGCAGCCCCTACGCGGGGTCCTACAATGAGCAGTTCTTC
16,TRBD1,once,TRBV20-1,TRBJ1-2,CSASGLIRDRGYGYTF,TGCAGTGCTAGTGGGTTAATTAGGGACAGAGGCTATGGCTACACCTTC
16,TRBD1,NA,TRBV6-1,TRBJ1-1,CASSESPSGGNTEAFF,TGTGCCAGCAGTGAATCCCCGTCAGGGGGGAACACTGAAGCTTTCTTT
13,NA,NA,TRBV12-3/TRBV12-4,TRBJ2-5,CASRTESQETQYF,TGTGCCAGCAGGACAGAGTCACAAGAGACCCAGTACTTC
12,NA,NA,TRBV9,TRBJ1-2,CASSVVGSGYTF,TGTGCCAGCAGCGTAGTAGGGAGTGGCTACACCTTC
16,NA,NA,TRBV5-5,TRBJ1-4,CASSPGRGRNNEKLFF,TGTGCCAGCAGCCCGGGGAGGGGGAGGAATAATGAAAAACTGTTTTTT
13,NA,NA,TRBV11-2,TRBJ1-2,CASSSGMSYGYTF,TGTGCCAGCAGCTCAGGGATGTCCTATGGCTACACCTTC
15,TRBD1,NA,TRBV27,TRBJ1-2,CASRIDRGPGYGYTF,TGTGCCAGCAGAATTGACAGGGGGCCTGGCTATGGCTACACCTTC
15,TRBD1,once,TRBV28,TRBJ2-2,CASSWGQGNTGELFF,TGTGCCAGCAGCTGGGGACAGGGAAACACCGGGGAGCTGTTTTTT
16,TRBD2,NA,TRBV19,TRBJ2-3,CASSILRGGRAVTQYF,TGTGCCAGTAGTATTCTGCGGGGGGGCCGAGCTGTTACGCAGTATTTT
14,TRBD2,NA,TRBV29-1,TRBJ2-3,CSVEEAGGADTQYF,TGCAGCGTTGAAGAAGCGGGGGGCGCAGATACGCAGTATTTT
15,NA,NA,TRBV14,TRBJ1-1,CASSPIGGGRGEAFF,TGTGCCAGCAGCCCAATAGGGGGGGGAAGGGGTGAAGCTTTCTTT
15,NA,NA,TRBV6-2/TRBV6-3,TRBJ1-3,CASSPLGGVGNTIYF,TGTGCCAGCAGTCCCCTCGGGGGGGTCGGAAACACCATATATTTT
14,NA,NA,TRBV5-1,TRBJ1-1,CASSSPRGSTEAFF,TGCGCCAGCAGCTCCCCTAGGGGATCCACTGAAGCTTTCTTT
12,NA,once,TRBV28,TRBJ1-1,CASSSSATEAFF,TGTGCCAGCAGTTCTTCCGCGACTGAAGCTTTCTTT
15,TRBD1,NA,TRBV18,TRBJ2-1,CASSPPGQGASEQFF,TGTGCCAGCTCACCACCGGGACAGGGGGCTTCTGAGCAGTTCTTC
15,TRBD1,NA,TRBV3-1/TRBV3-2,TRBJ1-2,CASSPTGTGPRGYTF,TGTGCCAGCAGCCCTACCGGGACAGGGCCGAGGGGCTACACCTTC
15,NA,NA,TRBV6-5,TRBJ1-6,CASSYSGRGSSPLHF,TGTGCCAGCAGTTACTCAGGCAGGGGATCTTCACCCCTCCACTTT
15,NA,few,TRBV28,TRBJ1-5,CASRPTALGGQPQHF,TGTGCCAGCAGACCGACAGCCCTGGGGGGGCAGCCCCAGCATTTT
15,TRBD1,NA,TRBV6-6,TRBJ2-1,CASSIGQGGYNEQFF,TGTGCCAGCAGTATCGGACAGGGAGGCTACAATGAGCAGTTCTTC
16,NA,NA,TRBV14,TRBJ1-6,CASSQVAGAVNSPLHF,TGTGCCAGCAGCCAAGTGGCTGGGGCGGTAAATTCACCCCTCCACTTT
14,TRBD1,NA,TRBV5-1,TRBJ1-1,CASSLQGVNTEAFF,TGCGCCAGCAGCTTACAGGGGGTGAACACTGAAGCTTTCTTT
15,NA,NA,TRBV27,TRBJ2-1,CASSPRDFTPNEQFF,TGTGCCAGCAGTCCCAGGGACTTTACTCCTAATGAGCAGTTCTTC
12,NA,NA,TRBV14,TRBJ1-2,CASRGFGLGYTF,TGTGCCAGCAGAGGTTTTGGACTTGGCTACACCTTC
14,TRBD1,few,TRBV6-6,TRBJ1-2,CASSPSTGKEGYTF,TGTGCCAGCAGCCCTTCGACAGGGAAGGAGGGCTACACCTTC
14,TRBD1,NA,TRBV7-8,TRBJ2-1,CASSEGQGANEQFF,TGTGCCAGCAGCGAAGGACAGGGAGCGAATGAGCAGTTCTTC